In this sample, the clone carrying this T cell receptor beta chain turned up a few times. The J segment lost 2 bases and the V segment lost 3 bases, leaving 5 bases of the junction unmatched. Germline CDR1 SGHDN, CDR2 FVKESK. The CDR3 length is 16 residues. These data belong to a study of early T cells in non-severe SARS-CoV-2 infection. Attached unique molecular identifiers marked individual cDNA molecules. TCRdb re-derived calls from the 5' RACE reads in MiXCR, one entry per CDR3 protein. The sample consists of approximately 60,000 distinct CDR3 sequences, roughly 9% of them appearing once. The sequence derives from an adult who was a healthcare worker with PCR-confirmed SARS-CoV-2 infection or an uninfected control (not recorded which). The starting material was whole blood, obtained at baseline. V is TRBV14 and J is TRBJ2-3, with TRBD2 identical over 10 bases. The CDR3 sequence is CASSQRLAGLTDTQYF. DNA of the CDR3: TGTGCCAGCAGCCAGCGACTAGCGGGTCTCACAGATACGCAGTATTTT.